This T cell receptor beta chain was captured in a study of identical twins. TCRdb independently ran MiXCR on the 5' RACE reads; one entry per CDR3 protein. The table has about 700,000 distinct CDR3 sequences, less than 10% seen once. This CDR3 has 15 residues. Per the germline V gene, CDR1 is LGHNA and CDR2 is YSLEER. The V gene lost 1 base and the J gene lost 4 bases, with 14 bases spanning the gap. These data were also reused for a study on yellow fever vaccine responses in identical twins.

V is TRBV4-3 and J is TRBJ2-7; D might be TRBD2 (6 bases). This sequence originates from a young woman in good health. Sequenced sample: PBMCs. CDR3 coding DNA: TGCGCCAGCAGCCAAGCGACGGGAGTGTGGTACGAGCAGTACTTC. It specifies CASSQATGVWYEQYF.